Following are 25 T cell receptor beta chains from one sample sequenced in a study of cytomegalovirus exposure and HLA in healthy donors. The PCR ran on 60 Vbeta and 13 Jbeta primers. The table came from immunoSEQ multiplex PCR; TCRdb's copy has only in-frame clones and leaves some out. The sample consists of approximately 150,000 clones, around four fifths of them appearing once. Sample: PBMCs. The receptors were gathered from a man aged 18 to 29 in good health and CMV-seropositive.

The CDR3 region has the DNA TGTGCCAGCAGCCCTGACAGGGGTAATGAAAAACTGTTTTTT. It encodes CASSPDRGNEKLFF. The V gene is TRBV5-4, the J gene TRBJ1-4; 8 bases are a match to TRBD1. The junction had 3 bases not matched to a gene; V was cut back by 4 bases and J by 4 bases. Germline CDR1 is SGHNT and CDR2 is YYREEE (reference sequence). This CDR3 is 14 amino acids long.

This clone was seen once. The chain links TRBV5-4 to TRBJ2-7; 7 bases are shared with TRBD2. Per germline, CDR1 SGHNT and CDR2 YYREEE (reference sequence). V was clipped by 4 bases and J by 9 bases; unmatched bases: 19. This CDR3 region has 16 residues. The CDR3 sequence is CASSGGEEDPLDRQYF. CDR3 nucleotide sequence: TGTGCCAGCAGCGGGGGGGAAGAAGACCCGCTTGATAGGCAGTACTTC.

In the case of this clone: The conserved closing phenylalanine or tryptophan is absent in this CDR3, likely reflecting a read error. The CDR3 DNA reads TGTGCCAGTAGTATAGGAAGCTTGGGGAGTTCACCCCTCCACCTT. This translates into CASSIGSLGSSPLHL. The chain is built from TRBV19 and TRBJ1-6; D call uncertain. Germline lookup yields CDR1 LNHDA and CDR2 SQIVND (reference sequence). The CDR3 contains 15 residues. V was shortened by 1 base and J by 9 bases, with 13 bases between the two germline ends.

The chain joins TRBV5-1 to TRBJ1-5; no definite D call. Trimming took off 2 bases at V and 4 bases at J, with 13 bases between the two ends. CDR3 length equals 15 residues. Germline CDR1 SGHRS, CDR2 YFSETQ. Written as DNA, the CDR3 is TGCGCCAGCAGCTTATCCCACGGGAGTAATCAGCCCCAGCATTTT. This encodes CASSLSHGSNQPQHF.

Here the CDR3 DNA reads TGTGCCAGCAGCTTAGATGGCAGGGGGTACGAGCAGTACTTC. It translates to CASSLDGRGYEQYF. V usage is TRBV7-2 and J usage is TRBJ2-7; TRBD1 matches 7 bases. V was clipped by 1 base and J by 4 bases; unmatched bases: 4. Germline CDR1 SGHTA, CDR2 FQGNSA. CDR3 length equals 14 residues.

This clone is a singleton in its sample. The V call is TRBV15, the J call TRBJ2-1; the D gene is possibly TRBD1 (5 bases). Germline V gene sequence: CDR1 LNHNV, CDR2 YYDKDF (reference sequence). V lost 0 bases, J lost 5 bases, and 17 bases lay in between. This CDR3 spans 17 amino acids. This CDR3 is CATSRDPSLGPDNEQFF. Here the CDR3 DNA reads TGTGCCACCAGCAGAGATCCCTCCCTGGGGCCAGACAATGAGCAGTTCTTC.

In DNA form, the CDR3 reads TGTGCCAGCAGCCGGTCGGGGGACTACACTGAAGCTTTCTTT. It translates to CASSRSGDYTEAFF. The rearrangement joins TRBV5-6 to TRBJ1-1; tentative D call: TRBD1 (5 bases). Germline V gene sequence: CDR1 SGHDT, CDR2 YYEEEE. Trimming stripped 4 bases from V and 3 bases from J, with 13 bases between. This CDR3 contains 14 residues.

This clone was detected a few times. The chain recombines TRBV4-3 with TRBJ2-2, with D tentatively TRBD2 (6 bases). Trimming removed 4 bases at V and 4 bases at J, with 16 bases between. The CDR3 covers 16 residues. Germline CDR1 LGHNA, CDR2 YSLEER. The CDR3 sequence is CASSLSAGRGTGELFF. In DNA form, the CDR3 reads TGCGCCAGCAGCCTGAGCGCGGGACGGGGCACCGGGGAGCTGTTTTTT.

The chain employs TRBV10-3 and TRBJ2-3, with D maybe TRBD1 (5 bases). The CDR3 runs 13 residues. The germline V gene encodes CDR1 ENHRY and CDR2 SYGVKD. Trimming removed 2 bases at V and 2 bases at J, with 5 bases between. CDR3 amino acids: CAISEGATDTQYF. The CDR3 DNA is TGTGCCATCAGTGAGGGGGCCACAGATACGCAGTATTTT.

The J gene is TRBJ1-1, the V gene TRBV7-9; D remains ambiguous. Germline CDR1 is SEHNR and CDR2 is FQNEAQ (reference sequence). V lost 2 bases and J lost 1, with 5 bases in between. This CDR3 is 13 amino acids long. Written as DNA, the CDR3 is TGTGCCAGCAGCTTAAACACGAACACTGAAGCTTTCTTT. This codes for CASSLNTNTEAFF.

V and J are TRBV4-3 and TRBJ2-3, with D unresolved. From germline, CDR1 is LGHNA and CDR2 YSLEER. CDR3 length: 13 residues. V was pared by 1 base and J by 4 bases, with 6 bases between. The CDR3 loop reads CASSQVLSDTQYF. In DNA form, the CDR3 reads TGCGCCAGCAGCCAAGTCCTATCAGATACGCAGTATTTT.

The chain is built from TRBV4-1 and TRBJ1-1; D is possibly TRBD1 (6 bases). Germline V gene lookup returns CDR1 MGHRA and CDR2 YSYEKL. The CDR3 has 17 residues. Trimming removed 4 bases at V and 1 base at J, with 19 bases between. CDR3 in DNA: TGCGCCAGCAGCCGAACAGCTTTGGACAGCCAGAACACTGAAGCTTTCTTT. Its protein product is CASSRTALDSQNTEAFF.

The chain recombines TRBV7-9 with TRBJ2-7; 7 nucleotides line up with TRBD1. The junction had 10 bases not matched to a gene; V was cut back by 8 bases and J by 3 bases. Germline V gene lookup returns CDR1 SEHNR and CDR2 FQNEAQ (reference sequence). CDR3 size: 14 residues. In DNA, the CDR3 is TGTGCCAGCGGAATGGGACAGAGAGTCTACGAGCAGTACTTC. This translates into CASGMGQRVYEQYF.

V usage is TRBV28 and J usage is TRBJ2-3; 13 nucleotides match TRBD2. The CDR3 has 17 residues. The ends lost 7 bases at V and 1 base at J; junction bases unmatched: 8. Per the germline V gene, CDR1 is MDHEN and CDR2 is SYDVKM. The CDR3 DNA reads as TGTGCCAGCATCGGACTAGCGGGAGAGCTGGGCACAGATACGCAGTATTTT. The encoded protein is CASIGLAGELGTDTQYF.

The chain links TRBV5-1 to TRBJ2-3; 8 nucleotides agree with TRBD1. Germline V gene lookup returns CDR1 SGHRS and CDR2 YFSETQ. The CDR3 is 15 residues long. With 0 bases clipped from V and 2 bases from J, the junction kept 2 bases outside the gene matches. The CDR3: CASSLEGQDTDTQYF. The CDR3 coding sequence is TGCGCCAGCAGCTTGGAGGGACAGGACACAGATACGCAGTATTTT.

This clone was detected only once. The CDR3 DNA reads as TGTGCCAGCAGCTCACCTAGTGGGGGGGCAGTAGGGGAGCTGTTTTTT. Protein sequence: CASSSPSGGAVGELFF. V is TRBV9 and J is TRBJ2-2, with D possibly TRBD2 on 7 matching bases. The CDR3 is made up of 16 amino acids. Germline CDR1 SGDLS, CDR2 YYNGEE. V was cut by 4 bases and J by 8 bases, with 21 bases left in between.

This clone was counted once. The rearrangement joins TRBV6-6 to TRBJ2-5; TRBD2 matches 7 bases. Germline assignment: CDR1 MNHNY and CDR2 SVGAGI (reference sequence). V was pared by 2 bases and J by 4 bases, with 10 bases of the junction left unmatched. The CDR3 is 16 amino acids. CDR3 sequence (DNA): TGTGCCAGCAGTTACCGTGATGGGAGGGAAGGAGAGACCCAGTACTTC. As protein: CASSYRDGREGETQYF.

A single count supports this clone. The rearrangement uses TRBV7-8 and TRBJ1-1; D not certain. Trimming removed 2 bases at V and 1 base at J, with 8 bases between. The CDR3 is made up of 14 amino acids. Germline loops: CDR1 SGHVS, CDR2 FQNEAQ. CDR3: CASSLKRANTEAFF. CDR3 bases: TGTGCCAGCAGCTTAAAGCGTGCGAACACTGAAGCTTTCTTT.

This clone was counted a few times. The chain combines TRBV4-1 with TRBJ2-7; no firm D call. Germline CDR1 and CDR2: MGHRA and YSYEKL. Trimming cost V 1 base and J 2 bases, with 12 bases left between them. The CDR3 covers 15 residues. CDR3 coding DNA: TGCGCCAGCAGCCAAGTTACAGAGAGAGCCTACGAGCAGTACTTC. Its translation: CASSQVTERAYEQYF.

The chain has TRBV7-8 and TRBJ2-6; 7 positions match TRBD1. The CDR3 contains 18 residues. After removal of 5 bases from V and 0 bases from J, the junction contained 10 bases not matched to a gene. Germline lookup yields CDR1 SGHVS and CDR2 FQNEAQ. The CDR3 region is CASSRRTGLISGANVLTF. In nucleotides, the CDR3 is TGTGCCAGCAGCCGCAGGACAGGATTAATCTCTGGGGCCAACGTCCTGACTTTC.

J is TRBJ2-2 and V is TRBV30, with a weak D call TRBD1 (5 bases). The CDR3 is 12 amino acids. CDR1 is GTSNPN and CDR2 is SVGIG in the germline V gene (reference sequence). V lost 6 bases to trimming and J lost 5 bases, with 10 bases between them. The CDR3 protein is CACDRGTGELFF. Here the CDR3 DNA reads TGTGCCTGTGACAGAGGTACCGGGGAGCTGTTTTTT.

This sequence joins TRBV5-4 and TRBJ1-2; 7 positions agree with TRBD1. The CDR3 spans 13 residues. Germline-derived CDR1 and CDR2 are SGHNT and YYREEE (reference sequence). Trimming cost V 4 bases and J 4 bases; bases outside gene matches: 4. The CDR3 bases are TGTGCCAGCAGCCCACAGGGGACCTATGGCTACACCTTC. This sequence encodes CASSPQGTYGYTF.

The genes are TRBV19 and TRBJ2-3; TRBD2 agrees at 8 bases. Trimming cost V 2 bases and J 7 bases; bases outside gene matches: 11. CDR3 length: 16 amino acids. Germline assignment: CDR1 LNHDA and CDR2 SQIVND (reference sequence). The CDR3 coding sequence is TGTGCCAGTAGTATACTCCCGGGGGGGGCTAGGAATACGCAGTATTTT. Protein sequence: CASSILPGGARNTQYF.

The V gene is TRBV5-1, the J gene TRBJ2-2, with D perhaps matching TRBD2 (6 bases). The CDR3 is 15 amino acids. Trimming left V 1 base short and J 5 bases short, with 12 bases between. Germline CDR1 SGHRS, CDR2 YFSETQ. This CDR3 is CASSLSAGRTGELFF. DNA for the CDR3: TGCGCCAGCAGCTTGTCGGCGGGGAGGACCGGGGAGCTGTTTTTT.

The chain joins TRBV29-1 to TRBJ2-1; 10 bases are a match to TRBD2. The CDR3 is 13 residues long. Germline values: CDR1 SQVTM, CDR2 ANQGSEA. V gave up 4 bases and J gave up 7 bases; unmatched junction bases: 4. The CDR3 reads CSVGSGRVNEQFF. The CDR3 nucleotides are TGCAGCGTTGGGAGCGGGAGGGTTAATGAGCAGTTCTTC.